This record concerns one T cell receptor beta chain sequence. The sample originates from a study of blood T cell repertoires in COVID-19. Across the whole study: The analysed material was cDNA or gDNA that came from T cells, B-cell-depleted T cells, or PBMCs.

The CDR3 has 14 amino acids. The V segment lost 4 bases and the J segment 6 bases; nucleotides outside the gene matches: 8. Germline V gene data show CDR1 as SGHTA and CDR2 as FQGTGA. Original processing methods: Reference gene primer amplification gave nucleated cell count estimates. Generated by immunoSEQ multiplex PCR, the TCRdb table keeps only in-frame clones and is missing some. That table furnishes V, J and clone size, whereas the DNA furnished D and trimming. Here the sample spans some 320,000 clones, roughly nine tenths being singletons. In assigning cohorts, the study relied on participant-reported clinical history. Cohort 3 donors were reported recovered after two negative PCRs, clearance, or symptom resolution.

The receptor was derived from a man between 60 and 75 years old who had recovered from COVID-19. Sequencing input: PBMCs or T cells enriched from blood (not recorded which). The chain joins TRBV7-3 to TRBJ2-7, with 8 bases identical to TRBD1. The CDR3 nucleotides read TGTGCCAGCAGCTCAGGGACAGGTTCAGGCGAGCAGTACTTC. It encodes CASSSGTGSGEQYF.